This T cell receptor (beta chain) was recorded in a study of T cell clonotyping in hematopoietic cell transplantation. Generated by immunoSEQ multiplex PCR, the TCRdb table keeps only in-frame clones and is missing some. Of several hundred clones in the sample, under 55% are singletons; the top ten hold approximately 40%. This clone was detected a few times. The CDR3 is 18 residues long. CDR1 and CDR2 (germline): SGHAT, FQNNGV. Trimming cost V 5 bases and J 1 base, with 23 bases left between them. Time point meaning: recipient sample about 28 days before transplant, after cytoreduction. The chain combines TRBV11-2 with TRBJ1-1; unclear D gene. This receptor was obtained from a man aged 50 to 60 with myelofibrosis. Some clones in this sample may be carry-over from other donors' samples. Sample: peripheral blood mononuclear cells, taken before stem cell transplant. The CDR3 sequence is CASSPTLRRTTRNTEAFF. CDR3 bases: TGTGCCAGCAGCCCCACCTTAAGGAGAACGACTCGGAACACTGAAGCTTTCTTT.